This is a list of T cell receptor beta chains from one sample in a study of immune evolution from preneoplasia to lung adenocarcinoma. Only in-frame clones appear in the TCRdb table, and some are missing; sequencing was by immunoSEQ multiplex PCR. The table lists 4,100 or so clones, about 90% of them singletons, with approximately 5.6% in the top ten. The specimen was FFPE minimally invasive lung adenocarcinoma tissue. Every receptor here comes from an older donor with lung adenocarcinoma. The CDR3 runs from the conserved cysteine through the conserved F or W. Fields, in order: D gene, V gene, J gene, clone size, CDR3 DNA, CDR3 protein. A D gene is named only where the DNA matches it firmly. A clone size is listed for some rows: how often the clone was seen (once, few, many), or a class if it is expanded.

>TRBD2|TRBV7-2|TRBJ2-7|NA
TGTGCCAGCAGCACTTTCGGGACTAGCGGGAAAGGCGAGCAGTACTTC
CASSTFGTSGKGEQYF
>NA|TRBV6-1|TRBJ2-7|NA
TGTGCCAGCAGTGAGAGCTTGGCGAGAGGGCAGTACTTC
CASSESLARGQYF
>NA|TRBV28|TRBJ2-1|NA
TGTGCCAGTACCCGGGAACACGAGCAGTTCTTC
CASTREHEQFF
>NA|TRBV11-2|TRBJ2-3|NA
TGTGCCAGCAGCTTAGCAGGAGATAGCACAGATACGCAGTATTTT
CASSLAGDSTDTQYF
>NA|TRBV2|TRBJ2-1|NA
TGTGCCAGCAGTGGCCGGTTCTACAATGAGCAGTTCTTC
CASSGRFYNEQFF
>NA|TRBV21-1|TRBJ2-7|NA
TGTGCCAGCAGCAAAGGCGGGAGATGTTACGAGCAGTACTTC
CASSKGGRCYEQYF
>NA|TRBV28|TRBJ1-4|NA
TGTGCCAGCATCCCCACAGGGAGGACTAATGAAAAACTGTTTTTT
CASIPTGRTNEKLFF
>NA|TRBV27|TRBJ2-3|once
TGTGCCAGCAGGAAACTCTTGGGGCGTGAAGATACGCAGTATTTT
CASRKLLGREDTQYF
>NA|TRBV29-1|TRBJ1-5|NA
TGCAGCGTCTCGACAGACATGGGCAATCAGCCCCAGCATTTT
CSVSTDMGNQPQHF
>NA|TRBV7-2|TRBJ2-1|NA
TGTGCCAGCAGCTCGGTAGTATGGGATGAGCAGTTCTTC
CASSSVVWDEQFF
>NA|TRBV5-4|TRBJ2-5|few
TGTGCCAGCAGCTTGGGACAAGAGACCCAGTACTTC
CASSLGQETQYF
>TRBD2|TRBV4-1|TRBJ2-7|NA
TGCGCCAGCAGCCAACCCCGCTGGCGGACTAGCGCGTACGAGCAGTACTTC
CASSQPRWRTSAYEQYF
>NA|TRBV5-1|TRBJ1-2|once
TGCGCCAGCAGCTTGGACGCAGGGCCTGAATCCTATGGCTACACCTTC
CASSLDAGPESYGYTF
>NA|TRBV7-9|TRBJ2-2|NA
TGTGCCAGCAGCTTAACCGAGGGCGGGGAGCTGTTTTTT
CASSLTEGGELFF
>TRBD1|TRBV5-1|TRBJ2-7|NA
TGCGCCAGCAGCTCCGGACAGGGCTCACACGACGAGCAGTACTTC
CASSSGQGSHDEQYF
>TRBD1|TRBV5-1|TRBJ2-1|NA
TGCGCCAGCAGCGAAGGGACAGGGAGGGACAATGAGCAGTTCTTC
CASSEGTGRDNEQFF
>TRBD2|TRBV5-1|TRBJ2-7|NA
TGCGCCAGCTCCCCCGGGACTAGCGGGAGCGGCTCCTACGAGCAGTACTTC
CASSPGTSGSGSYEQYF
>NA|TRBV20-1|TRBJ2-5|NA
TGCAGTGCTAGAGGGGGTGAGACCCAGTACTTC
CSARGGETQYF
>NA|TRBV9|TRBJ1-1|NA
TGTGCCAGCAGCGCCACTGGAGCCTCGAACACTGAAGCTTTCTTT
CASSATGASNTEAFF
>NA|TRBV11-2|TRBJ2-7|NA
TGTGCCAGCAGCCGCTTCTACGAGCAGTACTTC
CASSRFYEQYF
>NA|TRBV7-7|TRBJ2-7|once
TGTGCTAGCAGCTTAACAAGGGCAAGGGGCTTC
CASSLTRARGF
>NA|TRBV27|TRBJ2-7|NA
TGTGCCAGCAGTCCCGCTCCCTCGAGCTCCTACGAGCAGTACTTC
CASSPAPSSSYEQYF
>NA|TRBV14|TRBJ1-1|NA
TGTGCCAGCAGCCCAGCGTTGGGGAGGAACACTGAAGCTTTCTTT
CASSPALGRNTEAFF
>TRBD1|TRBV29-1|TRBJ1-1|NA
TGCAGCGTCCCCAACCCAGGGGGTCCTCGAATGAACACTGAAGCTTTCTTT
CSVPNPGGPRMNTEAFF
>NA|TRBV5-5|TRBJ2-3|NA
TGTGCCAGCAGGAAATACGATTACACAGATACGCAGTATTTT
CASRKYDYTDTQYF
>NA|TRBV20-1|TRBJ1-4|NA
TGCAGTGCTCCCTTGAATGAAAAACTGTTTTTT
CSAPLNEKLFF
>NA|TRBV18|TRBJ2-7|few
TGTGCCAGCTCACCAGAGGAGGGGGGGGACTCCTACGAGCAGTACTTC
CASSPEEGGDSYEQYF
>NA|TRBV6-4|TRBJ2-1|NA
TGTGCCAGTGCCTTCTTGGCGAGCTCCTACAATGAGCAGTTCTTC
CASAFLASSYNEQFF
>NA|TRBV28|TRBJ1-2|NA
TGTGCCAGCAGTCCCGGGGGGTACTATGGCTACACCTTC
CASSPGGYYGYTF
>NA|TRBV5-1|TRBJ2-7|NA
TGCGCCAGCAGCTTGGATGGACCCTACATGGAGCAGTACTTC
CASSLDGPYMEQYF
>NA|TRBV7-2|TRBJ1-1|NA
TGTGCCAGCAGCCTTGGGACACAAACCTTAATGAACACTGAAGCTTTCTTT
CASSLGTQTLMNTEAFF
>NA|TRBV28|TRBJ1-2|once
TGTGCCAGCAGTTTGATGGGGTCTAACTATGGCTACACCTTC
CASSLMGSNYGYTF
>TRBD1|TRBV7-9|TRBJ2-6|NA
TGTGCCAGCAGCTTAGGGCTGACAGGGACTGGGGCCAACGTCCTGACTTTC
CASSLGLTGTGANVLTF
>NA|TRBV2|TRBJ2-3|once
TGTGCCAGCAAAACAGATAGTCCTAGCACAGATACGCAGTATTTT
CASKTDSPSTDTQYF
>NA|TRBV7-2|TRBJ1-5|NA
TGTGCCAGCAGCTTAGACAGGGTAAGGTCCCAGCATTTT
CASSLDRVRSQHF
>NA|TRBV11-3|TRBJ2-2|NA
TGTGCCAGCAGCTTGGGGTACGGGGACGGGGAGCTGTTTTTT
CASSLGYGDGELFF
>NA|TRBV14|TRBJ2-5|NA
TGTGCCAGCAGCCAAGTGAGCACTCAAGAGACCCAGTACTTC
CASSQVSTQETQYF
>NA|TRBV9|TRBJ2-7|NA
TGTGCCAGCAGCGTAGATTCAGGGCTCTACGAGGAGCAGTACTTC
CASSVDSGLYEEQYF
>NA|TRBV10-1|TRBJ1-2|NA
TGCGCCAGCAGTCCCGGGGTGGGGAGCTATGGCTACACCTTC
CASSPGVGSYGYTF
>TRBD1|TRBV30|TRBJ2-7|NA
TGTGCCTGGAGTCAGGGGGCGGGTGAGCAGTACTTC
CAWSQGAGEQYF
>TRBD1|TRBV18|TRBJ2-3|few
TGTGCCAGCTCACCAACCGGGACAGGGCCAGATACGCAGTATTTT
CASSPTGTGPDTQYF
>NA|TRBV29-1|TRBJ1-1|NA
TGCAGCGTTCTCCCTGAAGCTTTCTTT
CSVLPEAFF
>NA|TRBV18|TRBJ1-1|NA
TGTGCCAGCTCCCCCGGCAGGAACACTGAAGCTTTCTTT
CASSPGRNTEAFF
>NA|TRBV5-4|TRBJ2-3|NA
TGTGCCAGCAGCTTGGGAGGTTTTACAGATACGCAGTATTTT
CASSLGGFTDTQYF
>NA|TRBV27|TRBJ2-3|NA
TGTGCCAGCAGTTGGGATCCGGGAGCGTCGGATACGCAGTATTTT
CASSWDPGASDTQYF
>NA|TRBV6-1|TRBJ1-2|NA
TGTGCCAGCAGTGGACACGGGGGGGGCAGAGGCTACACCTTC
CASSGHGGGRGYTF
>TRBD1|TRBV18|TRBJ1-1|once
TGTGCCAGCTCACTCTCGGACAGGGGAGGGGCTGAAGCTTTCTTT
CASSLSDRGGAEAFF
>NA|TRBV7-2|TRBJ2-7|NA
TGTGCCAGCACTACCGAGGGGTGGTCGGCGGTCTACGAGCAGTACTTC
CASTTEGWSAVYEQYF
>TRBD1|TRBV18|TRBJ2-5|NA
TGTGCCAGCTCACCCACAGGGGGTGGAGAGACCCAGTACTTC
CASSPTGGGETQYF
>TRBD1|TRBV6-1|TRBJ1-1|few
TGTGCCAGCAGTTCACAGGGGGACACTGAAGCTTTCTTT
CASSSQGDTEAFF
>NA|TRBV29-1|TRBJ1-2|NA
TGCAGCGTTGAAGTTCTAGGGACTGCAAACTATGGCTACACCTTC
CSVEVLGTANYGYTF
>TRBD2|TRBV5-4|TRBJ2-3|once
TGTGCCAGCAGAGCGGGAGCGACAGATACGCAGTATTTT
CASRAGATDTQYF
>NA|TRBV18|TRBJ2-3|NA
TGTGCCAGCTCACTAGCGACCAAGTATAATACGCAGTATTTT
CASSLATKYNTQYF